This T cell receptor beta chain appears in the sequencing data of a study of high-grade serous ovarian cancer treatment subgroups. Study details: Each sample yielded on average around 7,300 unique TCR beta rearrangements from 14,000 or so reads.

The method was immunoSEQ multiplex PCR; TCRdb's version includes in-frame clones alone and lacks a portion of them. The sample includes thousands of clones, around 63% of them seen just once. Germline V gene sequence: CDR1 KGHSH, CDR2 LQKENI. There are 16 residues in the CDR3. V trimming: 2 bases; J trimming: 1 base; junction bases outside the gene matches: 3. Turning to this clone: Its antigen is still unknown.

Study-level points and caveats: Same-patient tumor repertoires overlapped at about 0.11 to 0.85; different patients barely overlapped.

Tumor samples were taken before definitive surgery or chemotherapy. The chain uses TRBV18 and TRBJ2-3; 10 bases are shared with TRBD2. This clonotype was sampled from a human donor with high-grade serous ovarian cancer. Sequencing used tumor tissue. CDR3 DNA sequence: TGTGCCAGCTCACCAAGCGGGGGGGCCCGCACAGATACGCAGTATTTT. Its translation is CASSPSGGARTDTQYF.